Listed below are T cell receptor beta chains from one sample, sequenced in a study of CD8+ T cells in alopecia areata. Here immunoSEQ multiplex PCR was the method, and the copy in TCRdb shows in-frame clones only, minus some. The sample includes 140,000 to 150,000 clones, roughly 48% seen only once; the top ten take approximately 6.6%. The specimen was CD4+ T cells sorted from blood. The receptors were sampled from a human donor with alopecia areata. The CDR3 runs from the conserved cysteine through the conserved F or W. The D gene is left open where the match is weak. A clone size is listed for some rows: how often the clone was seen (once, few, many), or a class if it is expanded.

>NA|TRBJ2-1|NA|TRBV27
CASSTYSAGGLNEQFF
TGTGCCAGCAGTACATACAGCGCAGGAGGTCTCAATGAGCAGTTCTTC
>few|TRBJ1-5|NA|TRBV7-8
CASSFVNQPQHF
TGTGCCAGCAGCTTTGTGAATCAGCCCCAGCATTTT
>NA|TRBJ1-1|NA|TRBV27
CASSLSPGGRITEAFF
TGTGCCAGCAGTTTATCCCCGGGGGGCAGGATCACTGAAGCTTTCTTT
>NA|TRBJ2-6|TRBD1|TRBV10-3
CATQPGTGAPTGANVLTF
TGTGCCACCCAGCCCGGGACAGGGGCACCCACTGGGGCCAACGTCCTGACTTTC
>NA|TRBJ2-1|TRBD2|TRBV9
CASSLREGPMFF
TGTGCCAGCAGCCTCCGGGAGGGCCCTATGTTCTTC
>NA|TRBJ2-1|NA|TRBV2
CASSDGWDEQFF
TGTGCCAGCAGTGATGGGTGGGACGAGCAGTTCTTC
>NA|TRBJ1-5|NA|TRBV5-6
CASSQHLLGPTNSNQPQHF
TGTGCCAGCAGCCAGCATTTACTGGGTCCTACTAATAGCAATCAGCCCCAGCATTTT
>few|TRBJ2-1|NA|TRBV29-1
CSVEGGRTSTTSYNEQFF
TGCAGCGTTGAGGGTGGCAGGACATCGACGACCTCCTACAATGAGCAGTTCTTC
>NA|TRBJ2-5|TRBD2|TRBV29-1
CSVEAGGFFRETQYF
TGCAGCGTTGAAGCGGGGGGGTTTTTTAGAGAGACCCAGTACTTC
>NA|TRBJ2-5|NA|TRBV7-9
CASSLNAKQETQYF
TGTGCCAGCAGCCTCAACGCAAAACAAGAGACCCAGTACTTC
>NA|TRBJ2-7|TRBD2|TRBV11-2
CASSQWTSEVEQYF
TGTGCCAGCAGCCAGTGGACTAGCGAGGTCGAGCAGTACTTC
>few|TRBJ2-1|NA|TRBV5-1
CASSLEIAALNEQFF
TGCGCCAGCAGCTTGGAAATAGCGGCTCTGAATGAGCAGTTCTTC
>few|TRBJ2-7|NA|TRBV2
CASSRDSYEQYF
TGTGCCAGCAGTCGGGACTCCTACGAGCAGTACTTC
>NA|TRBJ1-1|NA|TRBV7-9
CASSLTNTEAFF
TGTGCCAGCAGCCTTACGAACACTGAAGCTTTCTTT
>few|TRBJ2-7|NA|TRBV18
CASSGGKTYEQYF
TGTGCCAGCTCTGGCGGGAAGACCTACGAGCAGTACTTC
>few|TRBJ1-1|NA|TRBV28
CASSLSREAEAFF
TGTGCCAGCAGTTTAAGTAGGGAGGCTGAAGCTTTCTTT
>NA|TRBJ1-2|NA|TRBV14
CASSPARLAYGYTF
TGTGCCAGCAGCCCAGCCCGACTGGCCTATGGCTACACCTTC
>NA|TRBJ1-5|NA|TRBV29-1
CSVVSSGPPSNQPQHF
TGCAGCGTTGTCTCCTCGGGACCCCCTAGCAATCAGCCCCAGCATTTT
>NA|TRBJ1-2|NA|TRBV29-1
CSVVRTEELNGYTF
TGCAGCGTTGTAAGGACAGAAGAGTTAAATGGCTACACCTTC
>NA|TRBJ2-1|TRBD1|TRBV7-9
CASSRGQGIAEQFF
TGTGCCAGCAGTCGGGGACAGGGAATTGCTGAGCAGTTCTTC
>NA|TRBJ2-7|TRBD1|TRBV15
CATSGRTGSYEQYF
TGTGCCACCAGCGGACGGACAGGGAGCTACGAGCAGTACTTC
>NA|TRBJ2-4|NA|TRBV29-1
CSGKTALEKNIQYF
TGCAGCGGTAAGACTGCCTTGGAAAAAAACATTCAGTACTTC
>NA|TRBJ2-6|NA|TRBV27
CASYRAGANVLTF
TGTGCCAGTTACAGGGCTGGGGCCAACGTCCTGACTTTC
>NA|TRBJ2-7|NA|TRBV5-1
CASTSGGGSYEQYF
TGCGCCAGCACGAGCGGCGGAGGGTCCTACGAGCAGTACTTC
>NA|TRBJ2-7|NA|TRBV29-1
CSAETGDSYEQYF
TGCAGCGCCGAGACAGGAGACTCCTACGAGCAGTACTTC
>NA|TRBJ2-1|NA|TRBV5-1
CASSLVGGATDEQFF
TGCGCCAGCAGCTTGGTTGGGGGAGCTACGGATGAGCAGTTCTTC
>NA|TRBJ2-7|NA|TRBV6-5
CASSYSVAVPYEQYF
TGTGCCAGCAGTTACTCAGTAGCGGTTCCCTACGAGCAGTACTTC
>few|TRBJ2-5|NA|TRBV29-1
CSVEPSAQETQYF
TGCAGCGTTGAACCTAGCGCCCAAGAGACCCAGTACTTC
>NA|TRBJ2-5|NA|TRBV19
CATAKTEQETQYF
TGTGCCACCGCCAAGACAGAGCAAGAGACCCAGTACTTC
>NA|TRBJ2-1|TRBD1|TRBV5-1
CASSLDLTGGSQFF
TGCGCCAGCAGCTTGGACCTCACAGGGGGGAGTCAGTTCTTC
>NA|TRBJ2-5|TRBD2|TRBV29-1
CSVGGRAETQYF
TGCAGCGTTGGCGGGAGAGCTGAGACCCAGTACTTC
>NA|TRBJ2-4|NA|TRBV30
CAWGRLGQSSF
TGTGCCTGGGGCCGCCTCGGGCAGAGCTCCTTC
>NA|TRBJ2-3|TRBD1|TRBV29-1
CSGGQSSTDTQYF
TGCAGCGGGGGACAGAGTAGCACAGATACGCAGTATTTT
>NA|TRBJ2-7|NA|TRBV29-1
CSVVQNYEQYF
TGCAGCGTTGTTCAAAATTACGAGCAGTACTTC
>few|TRBJ2-2|NA|TRBV5-8
CASSYPQGSGELFF
TGTGCCAGCAGTTACCCTCAGGGCTCCGGGGAGCTGTTTTTT
>NA|TRBJ2-1|NA|TRBV5-6
CASSLVGSGIYNEQFF
TGTGCCAGCAGCTTGGTAGGGAGCGGAATATACAATGAGCAGTTCTTC
>NA|TRBJ1-2|NA|TRBV5-6
CASITGQGLSGYTF
TGTGCCAGCATCACCGGGCAGGGACTCTCCGGCTACACCTTC
>few|TRBJ2-7|NA|TRBV18
CASSYNRGEAYEQYF
TGTGCCAGCTCATACAACCGCGGAGAAGCCTACGAGCAGTACTTC
>once|TRBJ2-1|TRBD1|TRBV29-1
CSGDRGNEQFF
TGCAGCGGGGACAGGGGCAATGAGCAGTTCTTC
>NA|TRBJ2-1|NA|TRBV29-1
CSFPNGTFGDEQFF
TGCAGCTTCCCTAACGGGACATTTGGGGATGAGCAGTTCTTC
>few|TRBJ2-7|NA|TRBV29-1
CSVELSSYEQYF
TGCAGCGTAGAGCTTAGCTCCTACGAGCAGTACTTC
>few|TRBJ2-1|NA|TRBV5-1
CASRLEVYEQFF
TGCGCCAGCAGACTGGAGGTGTATGAGCAGTTCTTC
>NA|TRBJ1-1|NA|TRBV6-6
CASSKGIAAFF
TGTGCCAGCAGTAAAGGGATAGCGGCTTTCTTT
>NA|TRBJ2-7|TRBD1|TRBV30
CAWSVGDRVRYF
TGTGCCTGGAGTGTCGGGGACAGGGTGAGGTACTTC
>NA|TRBJ2-1|TRBD2|TRBV27
CAGPTSGRPSANEQFF
TGTGCCGGCCCGACTAGCGGGAGGCCGTCTGCAAATGAGCAGTTCTTC
>few|TRBJ2-5|TRBD2|TRBV27
CASSLSGLATSRLETQYF
TGTGCCAGCAGTTTATCGGGACTAGCGACCTCAAGGCTGGAGACCCAGTACTTC
>once|TRBJ2-7|NA|TRBV2
CASSVRRGDYEQYF
TGTGCCAGCAGTGTAAGGAGGGGGGATTACGAGCAGTACTTC
>NA|TRBJ2-5|NA|TRBV5-1
CASSVTAVKEQYF
TGCGCCAGCAGCGTGACAGCGGTAAAGGAGCAGTACTTC
>few|TRBJ2-3|NA|TRBV4-2
CASSPDRGNTDTQYF
TGTGCCAGCAGCCCCGACCGGGGGAACACAGATACGCAGTATTTT
>few|TRBJ2-7|NA|TRBV29-1
CSVAGTYEQYF
TGCAGCGTGGCGGGAACCTACGAGCAGTACTTC
>NA|TRBJ1-1|NA|TRBV27
CASSFGYWREQGGGEAFF
TGTGCCAGCAGTTTCGGGTACTGGCGTGAACAGGGAGGAGGTGAAGCTTTCTTT
>NA|TRBJ1-5|TRBD1|TRBV15
CATSRDRGSQPQHF
TGTGCCACCAGCAGGGACAGGGGGAGTCAGCCCCAGCATTTT
>NA|TRBJ2-1|NA|TRBV29-1
CSVERTNNEQFF
TGCAGCGTTGAACGGACCAACAATGAGCAGTTCTTC
>NA|TRBJ2-1|TRBD2|TRBV2
CASRGLADLFF
TGTGCCAGCAGAGGACTAGCGGACCTCTTCTTC
>few|TRBJ1-2|NA|TRBV29-1
CSVRSGVLYYGYTF
TGCAGCGTCCGGAGCGGCGTCCTTTACTATGGCTACACCTTC
>NA|TRBJ2-3|NA|TRBV9
CASSVGGTHDNTQYF
TGTGCCAGCAGCGTAGGCGGGACACACGATAATACGCAGTATTTT
>NA|TRBJ1-1|TRBD1|TRBV4-2
CASSREQGGTPQAFF
TGTGCCAGCAGCCGGGAACAGGGGGGCACTCCTCAAGCTTTCTTT
>NA|TRBJ2-5|NA|TRBV9
CASSVDFQETQYF
TGTGCCAGCAGCGTAGATTTCCAAGAGACCCAGTACTTC
>NA|TRBJ2-4|NA|TRBV2
CASSFSGIGDIQYF
TGTGCCAGCAGTTTCTCAGGGATCGGGGACATTCAGTACTTC
>NA|TRBJ2-7|TRBD2|TRBV30
CAWLAGGTVEQYF
TGTGCCTGGCTAGCGGGAGGGACGGTAGAGCAGTACTTC